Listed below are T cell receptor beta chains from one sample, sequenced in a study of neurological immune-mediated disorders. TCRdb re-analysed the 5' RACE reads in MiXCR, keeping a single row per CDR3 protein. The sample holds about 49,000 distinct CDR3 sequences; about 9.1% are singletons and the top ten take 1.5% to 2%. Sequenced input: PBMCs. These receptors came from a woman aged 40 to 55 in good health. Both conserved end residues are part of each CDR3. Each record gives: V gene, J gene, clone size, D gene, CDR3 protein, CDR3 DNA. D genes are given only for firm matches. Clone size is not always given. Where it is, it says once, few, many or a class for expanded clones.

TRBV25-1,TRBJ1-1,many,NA,CASSGVGRNTEAFF,TGTGCCAGCAGTGGGGTAGGTAGGAACACTGAAGCTTTCTTT
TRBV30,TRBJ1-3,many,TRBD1,CASLSDRVGGNTIYF,TGTGCCTCCCTCTCCGACAGGGTCGGTGGAAACACCATATATTTT
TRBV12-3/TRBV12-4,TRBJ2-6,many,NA,CATGAGSGANVLTF,TGTGCCACCGGTGCGGGTTCTGGGGCCAACGTCCTGACTTTC
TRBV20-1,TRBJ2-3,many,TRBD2,CSAPPGLDTDTQYF,TGCAGTGCGCCCCCGGGACTAGACACAGATACGCAGTATTTT
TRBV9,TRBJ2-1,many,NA,CASSVALVNEQFF,TGTGCCAGCTCGGTAGCGTTGGTCAATGAGCAGTTCTTC
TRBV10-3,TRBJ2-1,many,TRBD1,CAISDFRGYNEQFF,TGTGCCATCAGTGACTTCAGGGGGTACAATGAGCAGTTCTTC
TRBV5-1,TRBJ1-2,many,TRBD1,CASSRRGTAGYGYTF,TGCGCCAGCAGCCGCCGTGGGACAGCGGGCTATGGCTACACCTTC
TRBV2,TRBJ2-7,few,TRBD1,CANSLDRGLYEQYF,TGTGCCAACTCCTTGGACAGGGGTCTCTACGAGCAGTACTTC
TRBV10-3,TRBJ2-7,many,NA,CAIGRSDSYEQYF,TGTGCCATCGGCCGATCTGACTCCTACGAGCAGTACTTC
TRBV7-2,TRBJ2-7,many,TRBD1,CASSRPPGQGAYEQYF,TGTGCCAGCAGCCGTCCCCCGGGACAGGGGGCCTACGAGCAGTACTTC
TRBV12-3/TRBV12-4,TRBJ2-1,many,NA,CASAKGHNHEQFF,TGTGCCAGCGCCAAGGGGCACAACCATGAGCAGTTCTTC
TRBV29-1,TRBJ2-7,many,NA,CSVEDQGTYEQYF,TGCAGCGTTGAAGATCAAGGTACCTACGAGCAGTACTTC
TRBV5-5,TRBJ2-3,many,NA,CASSLVTATDTQYF,TGTGCCAGCAGCTTGGTAACAGCCACAGATACGCAGTATTTT
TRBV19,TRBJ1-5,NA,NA,CASRGNQPQHF,TGTGCCAGTAGAGGCAATCAGCCCCAGCATTTT
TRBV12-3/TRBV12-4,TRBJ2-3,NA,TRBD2,CARSLERGTDTQYF,TGTGCCAGGAGCCTTGAGCGGGGGACAGATACGCAGTATTTT
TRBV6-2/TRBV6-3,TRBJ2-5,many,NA,CASSYDRQETQYF,TGTGCCAGCAGTTACGACAGGCAGGAGACCCAGTACTTC
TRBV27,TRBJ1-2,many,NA,CASSLFGTNYGYTF,TGTGCCAGCAGTTTATTCGGGACTAACTATGGCTACACCTTC
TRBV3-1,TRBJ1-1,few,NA,CANSRRDFNTEAFF,TGTGCCAACAGCCGACGGGACTTTAACACTGAAGCTTTCTTT
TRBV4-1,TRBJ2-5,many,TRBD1,CASSRPGQGLETQYF,TGCGCCAGCAGCCGACCTGGACAGGGTTTGGAGACCCAGTACTTC
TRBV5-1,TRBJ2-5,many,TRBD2,CASSLGREFEETQYF,TGCGCCAGCAGCTTGGGGCGGGAGTTTGAAGAGACCCAGTACTTC
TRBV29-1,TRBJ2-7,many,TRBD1,CSVGTGITYEQYF,TGCAGCGTGGGGACAGGGATTACCTACGAGCAGTACTTC
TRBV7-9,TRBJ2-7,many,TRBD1,CASSSPWTGDTYEQYF,TGTGCCAGCAGCTCCCCCTGGACAGGGGATACCTACGAGCAGTACTTC
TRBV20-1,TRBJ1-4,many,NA,CSAPRRGALQATNEKLFF,TGCAGTGCCCCGCGCCGGGGGGCGTTACAAGCAACTAATGAAAAACTGTTTTTT
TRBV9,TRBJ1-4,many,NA,CASSVTGEVEKLFF,TGTGCCAGCAGCGTTACGGGGGAGGTCGAAAAACTGTTTTTT
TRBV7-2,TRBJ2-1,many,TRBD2,CASSLGPGRENEQFF,TGTGCCAGCAGCCTCGGGCCCGGGCGGGAGAATGAGCAGTTCTTC
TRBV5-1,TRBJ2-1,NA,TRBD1,CASGQGIYNEQFF,TGCGCCAGCGGACAGGGGATATACAATGAGCAGTTCTTC
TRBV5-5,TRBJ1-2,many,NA,CASSLDITYGYTF,TGTGCCAGCAGCTTGGATATTACCTATGGCTACACCTTC
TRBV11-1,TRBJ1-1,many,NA,CASSPPGLQNTEAFF,TGTGCCAGCAGCCCTCCCGGACTGCAGAACACTGAAGCTTTCTTT
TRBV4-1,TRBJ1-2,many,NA,CASSQVSRAGYTF,TGCGCCAGCAGCCAAGTATCCCGCGCTGGCTACACCTTC
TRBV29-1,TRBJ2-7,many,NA,CSVVQGYEQYF,TGCAGCGTTGTACAGGGCTACGAGCAGTACTTC
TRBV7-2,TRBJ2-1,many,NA,CASSQIRSSEQFF,TGTGCCAGCAGCCAAATACGGAGTTCTGAGCAGTTCTTC
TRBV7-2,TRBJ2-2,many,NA,CASSPRGGRDTGELFF,TGTGCCAGCAGCCCGAGGGGGGGGCGCGATACCGGGGAGCTGTTTTTT
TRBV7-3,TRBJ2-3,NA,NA,CASSPRGRANGGTQYF,TGTGCCAGCAGCCCTAGGGGCAGGGCGAATGGGGGGACGCAGTATTTT
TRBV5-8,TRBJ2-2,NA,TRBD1,CASVSYWTGSAGDLFF,TGTGCCAGCGTATCATACTGGACAGGGAGTGCCGGGGATCTGTTTTTT
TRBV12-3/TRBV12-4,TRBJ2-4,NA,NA,CASSLSRRDKNIQYF,TGTGCCAGCAGTTTAAGCCGCCGGGACAAAAACATTCAGTACTTC
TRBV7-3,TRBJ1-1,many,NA,CASSLIGGVTEAFF,TGTGCCAGCAGCTTAATAGGGGGGGTCACTGAAGCTTTCTTT
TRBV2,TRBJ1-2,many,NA,CASTPNGPHYGYTF,TGTGCCAGCACCCCAAACGGGCCACACTATGGCTACACCTTC
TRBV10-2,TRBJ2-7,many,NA,CASSEGAYRYEQYF,TGCGCCAGCAGCGAGGGAGCATATCGGTACGAGCAGTACTTC
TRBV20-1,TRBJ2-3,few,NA,CSATPIRDPKLYF,TGCAGTGCTACCCCCATCCGGGACCCTAAGCTGTATTTT
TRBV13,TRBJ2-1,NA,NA,CASSSPGAPDNEQFF,TGTGCCAGCAGCTCGCCCGGGGCGCCAGACAATGAGCAGTTCTTC
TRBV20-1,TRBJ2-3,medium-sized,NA,CSAKTWDKGTRLSSTDTQYF,TGCAGTGCCAAAACCTGGGACAAAGGGACACGTCTATCTAGCACAGATACGCAGTATTTT
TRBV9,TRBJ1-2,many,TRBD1,CASSVDPGGLEGYTF,TGTGCCAGCAGCGTAGATCCAGGGGGCTTGGAGGGCTACACCTTC
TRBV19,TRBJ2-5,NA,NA,CASSIDFPSVETQYF,TGTGCCAGTAGTATTGACTTCCCGAGTGTGGAGACCCAGTACTTC
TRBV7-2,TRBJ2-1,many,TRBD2,CASSPGTSGIRVF,TGTGCCAGCAGCCCAGGGACTAGCGGGATTCGTGTCTTC
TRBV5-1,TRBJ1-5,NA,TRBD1,CASSLGQGMQPQHF,TGCGCCAGCAGCTTGGGACAGGGGATGCAGCCCCAGCATTTT
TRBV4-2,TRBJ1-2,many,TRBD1,CASSPQTGQGYTF,TGTGCCAGCAGCCCCCAGACAGGGCAGGGCTACACCTTC
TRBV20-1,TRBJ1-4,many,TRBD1,CSALPGQGYEKLFF,TGCAGTGCCTTACCGGGACAGGGTTATGAAAAACTGTTTTTT
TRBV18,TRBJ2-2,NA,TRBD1,CASSRDRAVPGELFF,TGTGCCAGCTCACGAGACAGGGCGGTACCCGGGGAGCTGTTTTTT
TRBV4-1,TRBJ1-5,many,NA,CASSHGQRNQPQHF,TGCGCCAGCAGCCACGGACAGCGGAACCAGCCCCAGCATTTT
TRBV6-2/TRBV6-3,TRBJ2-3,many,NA,CASSYPDSTDTQYF,TGTGCCAGCAGTTACCCGGACAGCACAGATACGCAGTATTTT
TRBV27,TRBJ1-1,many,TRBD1,CASSYFDRVTEAFF,TGTGCCAGCAGTTATTTCGACAGGGTAACTGAAGCTTTCTTT
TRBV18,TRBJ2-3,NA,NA,CASSPPQGFTDTQYF,TGTGCCAGCTCACCACCTCAGGGATTCACAGATACGCAGTATTTT
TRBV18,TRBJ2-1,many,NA,CASSAQEQYNEQFF,TGTGCCAGCTCCGCCCAGGAACAATACAATGAGCAGTTCTTC